The 27 T cell receptor beta chains listed next were all sequenced from one sample in a study of cytomegalovirus exposure and HLA in healthy donors (dated by TCRdb to about 2017). The library was prepared using the immunoSEQ multiplex PCR assay. For the multiplex PCR, a mixture combining 60 forward primers for TCR Vbeta segments and 13 reverse primers for TCR Jbeta segments was used. The immuneACCESS repertoire file appears here via TCRdb, limited to in-frame rearrangements. These files lack a portion of the clones; in checked studies, under half of the deficit traces to unresolved V genes, and the cause of the others is not known. In all, the sample holds 160,000 or so clones, and roughly 85% of those were seen once. In total, the top ten clones hold about 1.3% of the sample. The sequenced sample was PBMCs. The receptors were gathered from a man aged 25-45 years in good health and CMV-seronegative.

The table lists this clone with a count of one. The chain uses TRBV30 and TRBJ2-2; TRBD1 aligns across 7 bases. This CDR3 is built from 16 residues. V shed 2 bases, J shed 4 bases, and the junction held 10 bases outside the gene matches. CDR1 and CDR2 (germline): GTSNPN, SVGIG (reference sequence). The CDR3 sequence: CAWSTPAQGFTGELFF. The CDR3 bases are TGTGCCTGGAGTACCCCTGCACAGGGGTTCACCGGGGAGCTGTTTTTT.

This clone was picked up one time. The V and J genes are TRBV5-4 and TRBJ2-1; 7 nucleotides agree with TRBD1. V was pared by 4 bases and J by 1 base, with 5 bases of the junction left unmatched. Germline V lookup: CDR1 SGHNT, CDR2 YYREEE (reference sequence). The CDR3 sequence is 15 residues long. This CDR3 reads CASSVGTVSYNEQFF. Here the CDR3 DNA reads TGTGCCAGCAGCGTAGGGACAGTGTCCTACAATGAGCAGTTCTTC.

The gene calls are TRBV2 and TRBJ2-7, with 7 nucleotides matching TRBD2. V was pared by 4 bases and J by 0 bases, with 6 bases of the junction left unmatched. The germline V gene has CDR1 SNHLY and CDR2 FYNNEI. CDR3 size: 15 residues. CDR3 bases: TGTGCCAGCAGTGTCGGGAGGTCGAGCTCCTACGAGCAGTACTTC. It codes for CASSVGRSSSYEQYF. The whole variable domain, filled in from reference TRBV2 and TRBJ2-7, reads EPEVTQTPSHQVTQMGQEVILRCVPISNHLYFYWYRQILGQKVEFLVSFYNNEISEKSEIFDDQFSVERPDGSNFTLKIRSTKLEDSAMYFCASSVGRSSSYEQYFGPGTRLTVT.

The rearrangement joins TRBV10-3 to TRBJ1-1; D may be TRBD1 (5 bases). Trimming removed 8 bases from V and 0 bases from J, with 16 bases in between. Per the germline V gene, CDR1 is ENHRY and CDR2 is SYGVKD. The CDR3 is 15 amino acids. CDR3 region: CAIGALGTMNTEAFF. The CDR3 DNA follows: TGTGCCATCGGGGCCCTCGGCACCATGAACACTGAAGCTTTCTTT.

This rearrangement joins TRBV11-2 to TRBJ1-4; the D is unclear. The CDR3 totals 12 residues. Germline V lookup: CDR1 SGHAT, CDR2 FQNNGV. Trimming shortened V by 3 bases and J by 5 bases, and 4 bases separated the two germline ends. The CDR3 is CASSLSNEKLFF. The CDR3 DNA follows: TGTGCCAGCAGCTTGTCGAATGAAAAACTGTTTTTT.

The rearrangement uses TRBV18 and TRBJ2-7, with TRBD2 matching over 8 bases. V trimming: 8 bases; J trimming: 2 bases; junction bases outside the gene matches: 8. Per the germline V gene, CDR1 is KGHSH and CDR2 is LQKENI. The CDR3 is made up of 14 amino acids. CDR3 in amino acids: CASTQRERTYEQYF. The CDR3 DNA reads TGTGCCAGCACCCAGCGGGAGAGGACCTACGAGCAGTACTTC. The full variable domain, rest sourced from reference TRBV18 and TRBJ2-7, is NAGVMQNPRHLVRRRGQEARLRCSPMKGHSHVYWYRQLPEEGLKFMVYLQKENIIDESGMPKERFSAEFPKEGPSILRIQQVVRGDSAAYFCASTQRERTYEQYFGPGTRLTVT.

The genes are TRBV28 and TRBJ2-2; TRBD1 matches at 7 bases. There are 15 residues in the CDR3. The V and J ends lost 5 bases and 4 bases, in that order; junction bases with no gene match: 7. Per the germline V gene, CDR1 is MDHEN and CDR2 is SYDVKM. The CDR3, as DNA: TGTGCCAGCAGTCACAGACAGGGTTCCACCGGGGAGCTGTTTTTT. Translation gives CASSHRQGSTGELFF. Full variable domain (outside the CDR3, taken from reference TRBV28 and TRBJ2-2): DVKVTQSSRYLVKRTGEKVFLECVQDMDHENMFWYRQDPGLGLRLIYFSYDVKMKEKGDIPEGYSVSREKKERFSLILESASTNQTSMYLCASSHRQGSTGELFFGEGSRLTVL.

V and J are TRBV7-9 and TRBJ1-1; TRBD1 matches 7 bases. V shed 5 bases and J 0 bases; nucleotides not matched to a gene: 6. The CDR3 extends over 15 amino acids. The germline gives CDR1 SEHNR, CDR2 FQNEAQ (reference sequence). This chain's CDR3 is CASSPQTGLNTEAFF. In DNA form, the CDR3 reads TGTGCCAGCAGCCCCCAGACAGGGTTGAACACTGAAGCTTTCTTT.

The chain carries TRBV28 and TRBJ1-5; D might be TRBD1 (5 bases). The CDR3 spans 14 residues. The V end lost 5 bases, the J end lost 2 bases, and 10 bases lay between the germline ends. Germline V gives CDR1 MDHEN, CDR2 SYDVKM. The DNA for the CDR3 is TGTGCCAGCAGTGGACAAACTGGCAATCAGCCCCAGCATTTT. Translation gives CASSGQTGNQPQHF.

The rearrangement uses TRBV19 and TRBJ1-1; perhaps TRBD1 as D (5 bases). Germline lookup yields CDR1 LNHDA and CDR2 SQIVND (reference sequence). The CDR3 totals 14 residues. The V end was cut by 6 bases, the J end by 7 bases, with 18 bases between. The CDR3 here is CASRLGQGKGEAFF. CDR3 nucleotide sequence: TGTGCCAGTAGGTTGGGGCAGGGCAAGGGTGAAGCTTTCTTT.

The CDR3 DNA sequence: TGCGCCAGCAGCCAAGTGTCGGATACGCAGTATTTT. Amino acids: CASSQVSDTQYF. This sequence joins TRBV4-1 and TRBJ2-3; D remains ambiguous. With 1 base removed from V and 6 bases from J, the gap between germline ends came to 5 bases. The CDR3 consists of 12 residues. Germline loops: CDR1 MGHRA, CDR2 YSYEKL.

The gene calls are TRBV4-3 and TRBJ2-1; TRBD2 aligns across 8 bases. The germline V gene encodes CDR1 LGHNA and CDR2 YSLEER. The trim removed 0 bases at V and 4 bases at J, leaving 11 bases unmatched. This CDR3 is 18 amino acids long. CDR3 protein: CASSQDPAGSGNYNEQFF. CDR3 DNA: TGCGCCAGCAGCCAAGATCCGGCGGGTAGCGGGAATTACAATGAGCAGTTCTTC.

The chain is built from TRBV14 and TRBJ1-2; maybe TRBD1 (5 bases). This CDR3 comprises 13 residues. CDR1 is SGHDN and CDR2 is FVKESK in the germline V gene. V was cut by 0 bases and J by 4 bases, with 6 bases left in between. CDR3 coding DNA: TGTGCCAGCAGCCAAGATGGGGCCTATGGCTACACCTTC. Translated: CASSQDGAYGYTF.

V is TRBV2 and J is TRBJ1-5; 8 bases line up with TRBD1. CDR1 is SNHLY, CDR2 FYNNEI, per germline. This CDR3 has 15 amino acids. J lost 7 bases, V lost 8 bases, and 13 bases had no gene match. The CDR3, as DNA: TGTGCCAGCCAAACCAGGACAGGGATGGAACAGCCCCAGCATTTT. It is translated as CASQTRTGMEQPQHF.

The CDR3, as DNA: TGCAGCGTTGAGTCGGGTACTGAAGCTTTCTTT. Its translation: CSVESGTEAFF. V usage is TRBV29-1 and J usage is TRBJ1-1; D remains unclear. The germline gives CDR1 SQVTM, CDR2 ANQGSEA. This CDR3 is 11 amino acids long. V was clipped by 3 bases and J by 5 bases, with 7 bases between them.

The chain uses TRBV5-4 and TRBJ2-3, with 9 bases that match TRBD2. Losses at the gene ends were 6 bases for V and 4 bases for J; bases not matched to a gene: 9. The CDR3 covers 15 residues. Germline V gene lookup returns CDR1 SGHNT and CDR2 YYREEE (reference sequence). CDR3 in amino acids: CASNTRGGGADTQYF. CDR3 nucleotide sequence: TGTGCCAGCAACACGCGGGGGGGAGGGGCAGATACGCAGTATTTT.

The rearrangement uses TRBV28 and TRBJ1-2, with D maybe TRBD1 (5 bases). The CDR3 contains 13 residues. CDR1 and CDR2 (germline): MDHEN, SYDVKM. V gave up 6 bases and J gave up 2 bases, with 10 bases separating them. The CDR3 sequence is CASSLGGNYGYTF. The DNA of the CDR3 is TGTGCCAGCAGCCTCGGGGGGAACTATGGCTACACCTTC.

J is TRBJ2-3 and V is TRBV28; D remains ambiguous. Germline CDR1 and CDR2: MDHEN and SYDVKM. The length of the CDR3 is 17 residues. The V end lost 2 bases, the J end lost 0 bases, and 15 bases lay between the germline ends. The CDR3 nucleotides read TGTGCCAGCAGTTTAGGTTTGGCTGGGCCGAGCACAGATACGCAGTATTTT. This gives the protein CASSLGLAGPSTDTQYF.

V gene TRBV5-1 combines with J gene TRBJ2-1; D is perhaps TRBD1 (6 bases). The germline CDR1 and CDR2 sequences are SGHRS and YFSETQ. V lost 5 bases, J lost 9 bases, and 15 bases lay in between. The length of the CDR3 is 13 residues. This CDR3 is CASSERGYGEQFF. The CDR3, as DNA: TGCGCCAGCAGTGAGAGGGGGTATGGTGAGCAGTTCTTC. The complete variable domain, with remaining parts taken from reference TRBV5-1 and TRBJ2-1, reads KAGVTQTPRYLIKTRGQQVTLSCSPISGHRSVSWYQQTPGQGLQFLFEYFSETQRNKGNFPGRFSGRQFSNSRSEMNVSTLELGDSALYLCASSERGYGEQFFGPGTRLTVL.

This chain joins TRBV5-1 and TRBJ2-3, with 10 bases matching TRBD1. The CDR3 sequence is 17 residues long. The germline gives CDR1 SGHRS, CDR2 YFSETQ. J gave up 6 bases and V 4 bases, and 14 bases lay outside the gene matches. In DNA, the CDR3 is TGCGCCAGCAGCGAGGACAGGGGGACCCTGGTAGAGGATACGCAGTATTTT. Translated: CASSEDRGTLVEDTQYF.

The chain employs TRBV7-9 and TRBJ1-5, with D unclear. Germline V gene data show CDR1 as SEHNR and CDR2 as FQNEAQ (reference sequence). The CDR3 length is 12 residues. Deletions cut 3 bases from V and 7 bases from J, with 7 bases between. The CDR3 bases are TGTGCCAGCAGCTTGGAGATCCAGCCCCAGCATTTT. Protein sequence: CASSLEIQPQHF. The full variable domain, with the rest looked up from reference TRBV7-9 and TRBJ1-5, is DTGVSQNPRHKITKRGQNVTFRCDPISEHNRLYWYRQTLGQGPEFLTYFQNEAQLEKSRLLSDRFSAERPKGSFSTLEIQRTEQGDSAMYLCASSLEIQPQHFGDGTRLSIL.

J is TRBJ1-5 and V is TRBV7-9, with 8 bases aligning to TRBD1. Germline CDR1 SEHNR, CDR2 FQNEAQ (reference sequence). Trimming removed 5 bases from V and 7 bases from J; junction bases left unmatched: 16. The CDR3 has 17 residues. The CDR3, as DNA: TGTGCCAGCAGCCAATACTTCGGGACAGGTTCAGGACAGCCCCAGCATTTT. It yields the protein CASSQYFGTGSGQPQHF.

This sequence joins TRBV5-6 and TRBJ1-1; D remains ambiguous. This CDR3 comprises 15 residues. V lost 2 bases and J lost 0, with 11 bases in between. CDR1 is SGHDT, CDR2 YYEEEE, per germline. CDR3 protein: CASSLYSSMNTEAFF. The CDR3 nucleotides read TGTGCCAGCAGCTTATATAGCAGCATGAACACTGAAGCTTTCTTT.

This chain links TRBV6-1 with TRBJ2-5, with D uncertain. V was shortened by 1 base and J by 3 bases, with 6 bases between the two germline ends. The CDR3 sequence is 13 residues long. Germline CDR1 reads MNHNS; CDR2 reads SASEGT. The CDR3 DNA sequence: TGTGCCAGCAGTGAAGGGCTGAAAGAGACCCAGTACTTC. This sequence encodes CASSEGLKETQYF.

The chain recombines TRBV14 with TRBJ1-5; D remains unclear. Trimming pared 2 bases from V and 4 bases from J, leaving 6 bases between. Germline lookup yields CDR1 SGHDN and CDR2 FVKESK. The CDR3 contains 13 residues. The CDR3 nucleotides read TGTGCCAGCAGCCAACAGAGGAATCAGCCCCAGCATTTT. This gives the protein CASSQQRNQPQHF.

The chain is built from TRBV5-6 and TRBJ1-2, with D tentatively TRBD1 (6 bases). This CDR3 spans 15 amino acids. Germline V gene lookup returns CDR1 SGHDT and CDR2 YYEEEE. The V end was cut by 0 bases, the J end by 1 base, with 10 bases between. The CDR3 is CASSLGGQFNYGYTF. The CDR3 DNA is TGTGCCAGCAGCTTGGGGGGACAATTTAACTATGGCTACACCTTC.

The chain recombines TRBV6-5 with TRBJ1-1, with 8 positions matching TRBD1. The ends lost 2 bases at V and 5 bases at J; junction bases unmatched: 10. Per germline, CDR1 MNHEY and CDR2 SVGAGI. The CDR3 covers 16 residues. DNA for the CDR3: TGTGCCAGCAGTTACGCTAGGACAGGGAGTGGAACTGAAGCTTTCTTT. It encodes CASSYARTGSGTEAFF.